This T cell receptor beta chain emerged from a study of blood T cell repertoires in COVID-19. Overall study context: The cDNA or gDNA used as material had been derived from T cells, B-cell-depleted T cells, or PBMCs.

With V trimmed by 0 bases and J by 6 bases, 2 bases remained unmatched. The CDR3 is 14 residues long. CDR1 is SGHNT, CDR2 YENEEA, per germline. Study processing details: Amplification with reference gene primers provided the estimates of nucleated cell counts. The repertoire was sequenced with immunoSEQ multiplex PCR; TCRdb's copy has only in-frame clones and lacks some. V and J calls and clone size are given by that table; D and trimming were obtained from the DNA. The sample has about 130,000 clones, 65% to 85% seen once. This sequence joins TRBV11-3 and TRBJ2-3; 8 positions agree with TRBD1. The sequence came from a man aged 25-45 years with COVID-19, enrolled during active disease. Input material: peripheral blood. CDR3 nucleotides: TGTGCCAGCAGCTTAGACAGGGGGCAGGATACGCAGTATTTT. It encodes CASSLDRGQDTQYF.